This T cell receptor (beta chain) was identified in a study of human T cells and chemical hapten exposure. In the study overall: Affected patients, primarily female, had alopecia areata, totalis or universalis.

Unique molecular identifiers were affixed to discrete cDNA molecules within the library. Each CDR3 protein is one row after TCRdb ran MiXCR on the RACE reads. This table holds about 70,000 distinct CDR3 sequences, approximately 9% found once. Study-wide results and caveats: DPC sensitization did not alter TCRs above 1 in 1000 frequency.

Time point described: patch test 2, 6 weeks after DPC sensitization. Treatment denoted: therapeutic diphenylcyclopropenone sensitization with weekly scalp DPC. It was unfractionated whole blood from which total RNA was extracted. The ends lost 3 bases at V and 6 bases at J; junction bases unmatched: 4. This CDR3 is built from 15 residues. Germline V gene lookup returns CDR1 SGHDT and CDR2 YYEEEE. This clonotype showed up just a few times. Its target is unknown. The TCR originated in a woman aged 45-65 years with alopecia areata. Some clones in this sample may be carry-over from other donors' samples. The chain couples TRBV5-6 to TRBJ2-4, with 12 bases fitting TRBD1. Source: whole blood, taken in connection with sensitization to the hapten diphenylcyclopropenone (DPC). The CDR3 reads CASSSGQGAGNIQYF. Here the CDR3 DNA reads TGTGCCAGCAGCTCGGGACAGGGGGCAGGAAACATTCAGTACTTC.